The 21 T cell receptor beta chains given below trace back to one sample, sequenced in a study of T cell responses to AZD1222 COVID-19 vaccine. Libraries were prepared by immunoSEQ multiplex PCR; TCRdb keeps only in-frame clonotypes and omits some of them. The sample holds about 150,000 clones, approximately 86% seen once. The sequencing used peripheral blood, collected 28 days after the second dose of the MenACWY control vaccine. The receptors were gathered from an adult who received the MenACWY meningococcal vaccine as a control.

The chain carries TRBV15 and TRBJ1-2; tentative D call: TRBD1 (5 bases). The CDR3 has 19 amino acids. Germline values: CDR1 LNHNV, CDR2 YYDKDF (reference sequence). V lost 3 bases and J 0 bases, leaving 23 bases between the germline ends. The CDR3 bases are TGTGCCACCAGCAGGGGCGAGGGGAATCTCGAAGGCTCTAACTATGGCTACACCTTC. Translation gives CATSRGEGNLEGSNYGYTF.

The chain uses TRBV7-9 and TRBJ2-3; D is uncertain. This CDR3 spans 15 amino acids. The germline V gene encodes CDR1 SEHNR and CDR2 FQNEAQ (reference sequence). With 3 bases removed from V and 0 bases from J, the gap between germline ends came to 10 bases. The CDR3 DNA sequence: TGTGCCAGCAGCTTTAGGGCGCAGAGCACAGATACGCAGTATTTT. Translating it yields CASSFRAQSTDTQYF. Based on the CDR3 plus reference TRBV7-9 and TRBJ2-3, the full variable domain is DTGVSQNPRHKITKRGQNVTFRCDPISEHNRLYWYRQTLGQGPEFLTYFQNEAQLEKSRLLSDRFSAERPKGSFSTLEIQRTEQGDSAMYLCASSFRAQSTDTQYFGPGTRLTVL.

The chain joins TRBV7-8 to TRBJ1-3; D is undetermined. V was pared by 1 base and J by 0 bases, with 10 bases between. Germline V gives CDR1 SGHVS, CDR2 FQNEAQ. This CDR3 spans 16 amino acids. The CDR3 loop is CASSLVASFSGNTIYF. The DNA for the CDR3 is TGTGCCAGCAGCTTAGTGGCAAGTTTCTCTGGAAACACCATATATTTT.

The rearrangement joins TRBV29-1 to TRBJ2-3; 9 positions agree with TRBD1. The ends lost 6 bases at V and 4 bases at J; junction bases unmatched: 8. Germline V gene data show CDR1 as SQVTM and CDR2 as ANQGSEA. The CDR3 is 14 amino acids. CDR3 residues: CSVGTGLVADTQYF. CDR3 DNA: TGCAGCGTAGGGACAGGGTTGGTCGCAGATACGCAGTATTTT.

This clone has only one observation. The gene calls are TRBV19 and TRBJ2-1; D is unresolved. This CDR3 is built from 13 residues. Germline CDR1 and CDR2: LNHDA and SQIVND (reference sequence). The V end was cut by 0 bases, the J end by 10 bases, with 10 bases between. The CDR3 nucleotides are TGTGCCAGTAGTATAGAGGGCCGCTGGGAGCAGTTCTTC. This encodes CASSIEGRWEQFF.

The chain carries TRBV15 and TRBJ1-1; TRBD1 is a possible D gene (5 bases). Trimming shortened V by 5 bases and J by 0 bases, and 13 bases separated the two germline ends. Germline CDR1 is LNHNV and CDR2 is YYDKDF (reference sequence). The CDR3 totals 15 residues. The CDR3 loop reads CATSFRGVLNTEAFF. Here the CDR3 DNA reads TGTGCCACCAGCTTCCGGGGGGTCTTGAACACTGAAGCTTTCTTT.

The chain carries TRBV10-3 and TRBJ2-1, with TRBD2 matching 14 bases. CDR3 length: 16 residues. The V segment lost 3 bases and the J segment 7 bases; nucleotides outside the gene matches: 5. The germline V gene has CDR1 ENHRY and CDR2 SYGVKD. This CDR3 reads CAISDKGLAGANEQFF. CDR3 sequence (DNA): TGTGCCATCAGTGACAAGGGACTAGCGGGAGCAAATGAGCAGTTCTTC.

This clone was observed a few times. This chain connects TRBV7-2 to TRBJ1-1; 7 bases map to TRBD1. V lost 5 bases, J lost 9 bases, and 12 bases stayed unmatched. Germline CDR1 and CDR2: SGHTA and FQGNSA. CDR3 length: 14 residues. The CDR3 DNA is TGTGCCAGCAGCATCCGGCGGACAGGTTTAAAAGCTTTCTTT. Protein: CASSIRRTGLKAFF.

This chain links TRBV6-2 or TRBV6-3 with TRBJ1-1, with 7 positions matching TRBD1. This CDR3 spans 15 amino acids. Per the germline V gene, CDR1 is MNHEY and CDR2 is SVGEGT. V lost 3 bases, J lost 4 bases, and 8 bases stayed unmatched. CDR3 nucleotides: TGTGCCAGCAGTTATCATACAGGGGTAGGCACTGAAGCTTTCTTT. It is translated as CASSYHTGVGTEAFF.

Concerning this clone itself: Other DNA variants within this sample encode the same CDR3. J is TRBJ1-6 and V is TRBV19; the D gene is possibly TRBD1 (5 bases). Germline CDR1 and CDR2: LNHDA and SQIVND (reference sequence). There are 13 residues in the CDR3. V was shortened by 3 bases and J by 8 bases, with 8 bases between the two germline ends. The CDR3 loop is CASSIGGDSPLHF. The CDR3 nucleotides read TGTGCCAGTAGTATTGGGGGGGATTCACCCCTCCACTTT.

The genes are TRBV6-2 or TRBV6-3 and TRBJ2-3; 8 bases match TRBD2. CDR1 is MNHEY and CDR2 is SVGEGT in the germline V gene. The CDR3 covers 17 residues. J lost 5 bases, V lost 0 bases, and 10 bases had no gene match. The CDR3 bases are TGTGCCAGCAGTTACTCGAAACTAGCGGTCGGCCTAGATACGCAGTATTTT. Amino acids: CASSYSKLAVGLDTQYF.

This clone was recorded only once. The chain combines TRBV18 with TRBJ1-6; D is uncertain. V was pared by 1 base and J by 8 bases, with 9 bases between. The CDR3 runs 14 residues. From germline, CDR1 is KGHSH and CDR2 LQKENI. For the CDR3, the DNA is TGTGCCAGCTCACCACAGGGCAGAGATTCACCCCTCCACTTT. It translates to CASSPQGRDSPLHF.

This clone was seen a handful of times. The chain carries TRBV28 and TRBJ1-3; 7 bases align to TRBD1. V trimming: 8 bases; J trimming: 0 bases; junction bases outside the gene matches: 4. Germline CDR1 and CDR2: MDHEN and SYDVKM. The CDR3 is made up of 14 amino acids. CDR3 nucleotides: TGTGCCAGCTTAGGGGGCCTCTCTGGAAACACCATATATTTT. Translation gives CASLGGLSGNTIYF. The complete variable domain, with remaining parts taken from reference TRBV28 and TRBJ1-3, reads DVKVTQSSRYLVKRTGEKVFLECVQDMDHENMFWYRQDPGLGLRLIYFSYDVKMKEKGDIPEGYSVSREKKERFSLILESASTNQTSMYLCASLGGLSGNTIYFGEGSWLTVV.

This CDR3 is CAWSLNRGNTEAFF. In DNA form, the CDR3 reads TGTGCCTGGAGTCTCAACAGGGGGAACACTGAAGCTTTCTTT. This chain joins TRBV30 and TRBJ1-1; 7 bases fit TRBD1. The CDR3 covers 14 residues. J gave up 1 base and V 2 bases, and 4 bases lay outside the gene matches. The germline V gene has CDR1 GTSNPN and CDR2 SVGIG (reference sequence).

The chain has TRBV5-1 and TRBJ2-3; D might be TRBD1 or TRBD2, each matching 5 bases. In germline, CDR1 is SGHRS, CDR2 YFSETQ. V was pared by 2 bases and J by 4 bases, with 11 bases between. The CDR3 covers 14 residues. CDR3 residues: CASSFIEGPDTQYF. CDR3 bases: TGCGCCAGCAGCTTTATCGAGGGGCCAGATACGCAGTATTTT.

The chain recombines TRBV20-1 with TRBJ1-5, with 8 positions matching TRBD1. Germline V gene lookup returns CDR1 DFQATT and CDR2 SNEGSKA (reference sequence). CDR3 length equals 12 residues. The V and J ends lost 3 bases and 12 bases, in that order; junction bases with no gene match: 7. The CDR3, as DNA: TGCAGTGCTAGTCGGACAGGGAGTGGCCAGCATTTT. Amino acid sequence: CSASRTGSGQHF.

The chain has TRBV5-1 and TRBJ1-1; unclear D gene. V shed 0 bases and J shed 3 bases, with 12 bases lying between them. Germline V gives CDR1 SGHRS, CDR2 YFSETQ. This CDR3 contains 15 residues. This CDR3 is CASSLEGHGDTEAFF. DNA for the CDR3: TGCGCCAGCAGCTTGGAGGGCCATGGGGACACTGAAGCTTTCTTT. The full variable domain, rest sourced from reference TRBV5-1 and TRBJ1-1, is KAGVTQTPRYLIKTRGQQVTLSCSPISGHRSVSWYQQTPGQGLQFLFEYFSETQRNKGNFPGRFSGRQFSNSRSEMNVSTLELGDSALYLCASSLEGHGDTEAFFGQGTRLTVV.

V usage is TRBV6-5 and J usage is TRBJ1-2; D ambiguous. From germline, CDR1 is MNHEY and CDR2 SVGAGI. V gave up 6 bases and J gave up 8 bases, with 16 bases separating them. This CDR3 has 13 amino acids. The CDR3 here is CASRGGQASGYTF. Here the CDR3 DNA reads TGTGCCAGCAGAGGCGGGCAGGCATCAGGCTACACCTTC.

This clone was seen only once. The J gene is TRBJ1-1, the V gene TRBV9; D uncertain. V was cut by 4 bases and J by 0 bases, with 10 bases left in between. CDR1 and CDR2 from the germline V gene are SGDLS and YYNGEE. The CDR3 consists of 14 residues. CDR3 protein: CASSSTVMNTEAFF. Written as DNA, the CDR3 is TGTGCCAGCAGCTCCACAGTCATGAACACTGAAGCTTTCTTT. The complete variable domain, with remaining parts taken from reference TRBV9 and TRBJ1-1, reads DSGVTQTPKHLITATGQRVTLRCSPRSGDLSVYWYQQSLDQGLQFLIQYYNGEERAKGNILERFSAQQFPDLHSELNLSSLELGDSALYFCASSSTVMNTEAFFGQGTRLTVV.

V and J are TRBV6-1 and TRBJ2-2; TRBD2 matches at 12 bases. This CDR3 has 16 amino acids. Per the germline V gene, CDR1 is MNHNS and CDR2 is SASEGT. The V gene end was trimmed by 4 bases and the J gene end by 0 bases; junction bases not matched to a gene: 0. The CDR3 is CASSGLAGANTGELFF. CDR3 bases: TGTGCCAGCAGTGGACTAGCGGGGGCGAACACCGGGGAGCTGTTTTTT.

The J gene is TRBJ2-1, the V gene TRBV5-1; weak D call: TRBD2 (5 bases). This CDR3 has 13 amino acids. CDR1 and CDR2 (germline): SGHRS, YFSETQ. The ends were cut back, 4 bases at V and 6 bases at J, with 11 bases in the middle. CDR3 in DNA: TGCGCCAGCAGCGCGGGCTTGACCAATGAGCAGTTCTTC. Translation: CASSAGLTNEQFF.